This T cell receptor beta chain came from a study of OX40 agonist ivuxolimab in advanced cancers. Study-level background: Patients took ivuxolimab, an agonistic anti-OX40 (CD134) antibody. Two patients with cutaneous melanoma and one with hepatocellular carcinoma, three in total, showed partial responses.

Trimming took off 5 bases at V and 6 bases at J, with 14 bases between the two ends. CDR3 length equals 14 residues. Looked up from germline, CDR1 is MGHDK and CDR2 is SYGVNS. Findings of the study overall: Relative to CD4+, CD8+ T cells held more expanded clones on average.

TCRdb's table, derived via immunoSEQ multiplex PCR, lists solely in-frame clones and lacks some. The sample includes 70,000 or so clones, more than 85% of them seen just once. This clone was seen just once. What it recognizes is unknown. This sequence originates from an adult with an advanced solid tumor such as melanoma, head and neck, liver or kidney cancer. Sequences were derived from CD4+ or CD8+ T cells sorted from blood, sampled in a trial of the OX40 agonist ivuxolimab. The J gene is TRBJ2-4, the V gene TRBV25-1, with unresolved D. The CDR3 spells CASSNFDVLNIQYF. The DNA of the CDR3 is TGTGCCAGCAGTAACTTTGATGTCTTAAACATTCAGTACTTC.